This is a list of T cell receptor beta chains from one sample in a study of blood T cells in healthy people across ages. One entry per CDR3 protein results from TCRdb running MiXCR on the 5' RACE reads. In the table there are over 600,000 distinct CDR3 sequences, 21% of which are singletons. The sample comprised blood. The source is an older man in good health. Each CDR3 is given with its conserved first and last residue.

v_gene,CDR3aa
TRBV7-2,CASRSDSGRAWETQYF
TRBV6-6,CASRNPGTQNSPLHF
TRBV20-1,CSASPTSGRGVETQYF
TRBV2,CASRVDREIQETQYF
TRBV5-1,CASRQDTYEQYF
TRBV21-1,CASSKRGDVLAKNIQYF
TRBV5-5,CASSLAGTGLQEKLFF
TRBV20-1,CSATVQRPIALSSYNEQFF
TRBV20-1,CSASGGTSTDTQYF
TRBV4-1,CASSQGSGLNTEAFF
TRBV2,CASRSRELGNNEQFF
TRBV21-1,CASSKVWSSGNEQFF
TRBV3-1,CASSQELGQGIHNEQFF
TRBV20-1,CSAPDTRSYEQYF
TRBV28,CASSLAGVKAGELFF
TRBV29-1,CSVRQGVHEQYF
TRBV29-1,CSVLGPRYEQYF
TRBV5-1,CASSQGLAGAATQYF
TRBV20-1,CSATPASGRDTGELFF
TRBV7-9,CASRRGAEESQYF
TRBV7-2,CASSLPGRQPQHF
TRBV12-3/TRBV12-4,CASSLDPPSPHQYF
TRBV12-3/TRBV12-4,CASNSGKEGEQFF
TRBV27,CASSQYRGTEAFF
TRBV18,CASSPTSSGNNEQFF